The rows below give T cell receptor beta chains drawn from one sample of a study of T cell responses to AZD1222 COVID-19 vaccine. The table came from immunoSEQ multiplex PCR; TCRdb's copy has only in-frame clones and leaves some out. The repertoire holds 120,000 or so clones, with around 93% as singletons. Specimen: peripheral blood, collected on day 0 of AZD1222 vaccination. The receptors originated from an adult in good health. Each CDR3 is given with its conserved first and last residue. Fields, in order: V gene, J gene, clone size, D gene, CDR3 DNA, CDR3 protein. A D gene is named only where the DNA matches it firmly. Rows give clone size only sometimes, using once, few, many, or a class for an expanded clone.

TRBV16	TRBJ1-3	NA	NA	TGTGCCAGCAGCCCACGATCCTGGACAGATTCTGGAAACACCATATATTTT	CASSPRSWTDSGNTIYF
TRBV20-1	TRBJ1-2	NA	NA	TGCAGTGCTAGTCGGGGGGCTCAGTATGGCTACACCTTC	CSASRGAQYGYTF
TRBV5-8	TRBJ2-4	NA	NA	TGTGCCAGCAGCTTGAGAAGGGCCAAAAACATTCAGTACTTC	CASSLRRAKNIQYF
TRBV5-1	TRBJ2-3	NA	TRBD2	TGCGCCAGCAGCCAACCATTAGCGGGACACACAGATACGCAGTATTTT	CASSQPLAGHTDTQYF
TRBV5-6	TRBJ2-4	NA	NA	TGTGCCAGCAGCTTGGTTGGGACAAACCTGTACTTC	CASSLVGTNLYF
TRBV12-3/TRBV12-4	TRBJ2-7	NA	NA	TGTGCCAGCAGTTTAGCCGAGAACCATGTTCGCTTC	CASSLAENHVRF
TRBV7-9	TRBJ2-3	NA	TRBD2	TGTGCCGGCGGTCCGTTAGCGGGTATGTCCGATACGCAGTATTTT	CAGGPLAGMSDTQYF
TRBV29-1	TRBJ1-1	few	NA	TGCAGCGTTGAAGAGGACAGTTATAACACTGAAGCTTTCTTT	CSVEEDSYNTEAFF
TRBV27	TRBJ2-1	NA	TRBD1	TGTGCCAGCAGTTCCTCGGGACAGGGACTTTTGGGTGAGCAGTTCTTC	CASSSSGQGLLGEQFF
TRBV29-1	TRBJ1-4	NA	NA	TGCAGCGTTGAGGGACGATTAGGTCAAAAACTGTTTTTT	CSVEGRLGQKLFF
TRBV15	TRBJ2-5	NA	TRBD2	TGTGCCACCAGCAGAGATAGCGGGAGTCTGGGAGAGACCCAGTACTTC	CATSRDSGSLGETQYF
TRBV19	TRBJ1-1	NA	NA	TGTGCCAGTAGTATCAATCAGGCCAACACTGAAGCTTTCTTT	CASSINQANTEAFF
TRBV5-1	TRBJ2-7	NA	TRBD1	TGCGCCAGCAGCTCCACAGGGGGGTCCTACGAGCAGTACTTC	CASSSTGGSYEQYF
TRBV9	TRBJ2-5	NA	NA	TGTGCCAGCAGCGTAGCTTCTGGTGAGACCCAGTACTTC	CASSVASGETQYF
TRBV3-1/TRBV3-2	TRBJ2-3	NA	TRBD2	TGTGCCAGCAGCCAGACTAGCTCCACAGATACGCAGTATTTT	CASSQTSSTDTQYF
TRBV30	TRBJ2-7	NA	NA	TGTGCCTGGAGCCCATCTGGCAGCCGATTGACTTACGAGCAGTACTTC	CAWSPSGSRLTYEQYF
TRBV18	TRBJ1-2	NA	NA	TGTGCCAGCTCTACCGGACGGTACTATGGCTACACCTTC	CASSTGRYYGYTF
TRBV6-1	TRBJ2-3	NA	NA	TGTGCCAGCAGTGAACAGTCAGGGCGGATCGGCACAGATACGCAGTATTTT	CASSEQSGRIGTDTQYF
TRBV6-1	TRBJ1-1	NA	NA	TGTGCCAGCAGTGAAGGGTGGGGGCCCACTGAAGCTTTCTTT	CASSEGWGPTEAFF
TRBV6-5	TRBJ2-1	NA	NA	TGTGCCAGCAGTTACTGGGCGGGGCACAATGAGCAGTTCTTC	CASSYWAGHNEQFF
TRBV18	TRBJ1-1	NA	NA	TGTGCCAGCTCACCACAGGGGACTGAAGCTTTCTTT	CASSPQGTEAFF
TRBV11-2	TRBJ1-5	NA	TRBD1	TGTGCCAGCAGCTTATCAGGGGGCGGTCAGCCCCAGCATTTT	CASSLSGGGQPQHF